Shown below are 3 T cell receptor beta chains from a single sample sequenced in a study of blood T cell repertoires in COVID-19 (dated by TCRdb to 2020 to 2022). Library prep was done by the immunoSEQ multiplex PCR assay. Not all clones reach the TCRdb copy of this immuneACCESS table, which keeps in-frame sequences only. Checked studies attribute under half of the gap to unresolved V genes and leave the rest unexplained. The sample includes under 110,000 clones, with 70% to 75% observed a single time. The biggest ten clones account for roughly 0.86% of the sample. Material for sequencing was peripheral blood. The receptors derive from a human donor with acute or convalescent COVID-19. The donor label of this sample is uncertain.

The count of this clone is one. This rearrangement joins TRBV7-2 to TRBJ2-4, with a tentative D call TRBD1 (7 bases). The CDR3 contains 16 residues. The germline gives CDR1 SGHTA, CDR2 FQGNSA. With 1 base removed from V and 2 bases from J, the gap between germline ends came to 12 bases. CDR3 residues: CASSLGQGGSKNIQYF. CDR3 nucleotide sequence: TGTGCCAGCAGCTTAGGTCAGGGGGGCTCCAAAAACATTCAGTACTTC.

The V call is TRBV6-6, the J call TRBJ2-7; TRBD2 might be the D (6 bases). CDR3 length equals 14 residues. CDR1 is MNHNY and CDR2 is SVGAGI in the germline V gene (reference sequence). Trimming took 2 bases from V and 0 from J, leaving 8 bases between them. CDR3 DNA: TGTGCCAGCAGTTACGGGGGGTACTCCTACGAGCAGTACTTC. This translates into CASSYGGYSYEQYF.

The table lists this clone with a count of one. J is TRBJ1-2 and V is TRBV4-2; D is uncertain. V was shortened by 0 bases and J by 4 bases, with 12 bases between the two germline ends. CDR3 length: 15 amino acids. Germline V gene lookup returns CDR1 LGHNA and CDR2 YNFKEQ. The CDR3 region is CASSQDRGTIYGYTF. CDR3 nucleotides: TGTGCCAGCAGCCAAGACAGAGGCACCATCTATGGCTACACCTTC.